Below, 26 T cell receptor beta chains from the same sample are listed, as sequenced in a study of blood T cell repertoires in COVID-19. Produced via immunoSEQ multiplex PCR; TCRdb's table is partial and in-frame only. The sample has about 180,000 clones; approximately 83% are singletons. Material for sequencing was peripheral blood. The receptors were sampled from a human donor in a cohort sampled during active COVID-19.

The rearrangement joins TRBV27 to TRBJ1-1; D possibly corresponds to TRBD1 (6 bases). The CDR3 extends over 14 amino acids. Germline CDR1 and CDR2: MNHEY and SMNVEV (reference sequence). The V end lost 4 bases, the J end lost 0 bases, and 9 bases lay between the germline ends. CDR3 region: CASSSYRVNTEAFF. CDR3 sequence (DNA): TGTGCCAGCAGTTCTTACAGGGTGAACACTGAAGCTTTCTTT.

This clone showed up just a few times. V gene TRBV29-1 combines with J gene TRBJ2-3, with 9 bases identical to TRBD2. In germline, CDR1 is SQVTM, CDR2 ANQGSEA. The CDR3 runs 13 residues. V lost 3 bases, J lost 4 bases, and 2 bases stayed unmatched. The CDR3 region is CSVEAGGPDTQYF. CDR3 sequence (DNA): TGCAGCGTTGAGGCGGGAGGGCCAGATACGCAGTATTTT.

V usage is TRBV10-3 and J usage is TRBJ2-7; 13 bases match TRBD2. V lost 10 bases to trimming and J lost 9 bases; unmatched junction nucleotides: 9. CDR1 and CDR2 (germline): ENHRY, SYGVKD. This CDR3 comprises 13 residues. DNA for the CDR3: TGTGCCACCCTACTAGCGGGAGGGCCCAGGCAGTACTTC. Translating it yields CATLLAGGPRQYF.

This clone showed up just once. The CDR3 region is CASSQDVAGRAYEQYF. The CDR3 bases are TGTGCCAGCAGCCAAGATGTCGCCGGGAGGGCCTACGAGCAGTACTTC. V and J are TRBV4-2 and TRBJ2-7; the match to TRBD2 covers 8 bases. From germline, CDR1 is LGHNA and CDR2 YNFKEQ. V shed 0 bases and J 2 bases; nucleotides not matched to a gene: 6. CDR3 size: 16 residues.

With respect to this clone: Other DNA sequences in the same sample also yield this CDR3. The chain has TRBV11-2 and TRBJ2-3, with 11 bases that match TRBD2. This CDR3 is 15 amino acids long. Germline V CDR1 and CDR2: SGHAT, FQNNGV. J gave up 1 base and V 4 bases, and 1 base lay outside the gene matches. Written as DNA, the CDR3 is TGTGCCAGCAGCTATAGCGGGGGGGGCACAGATACGCAGTATTTT. Translating gives CASSYSGGGTDTQYF.

CDR3 in amino acids: CASSPAGQLTNTEAFF. The CDR3, as DNA: TGTGCCAGCAGCCCAGCGGGGCAACTTACGAACACTGAAGCTTTCTTT. The chain couples TRBV3-1 (or the pseudogene TRBV3-2) to TRBJ1-1, with a weak D call TRBD1 (5 bases). The V gene lost 4 bases and the J gene lost 1 base, with 16 bases spanning the gap. The CDR3 totals 16 residues. CDR1 and CDR2 from the germline V gene are LGHDT and YNNKEL (reference sequence).

This clone was counted a single time. The chain recombines TRBV7-9 with TRBJ1-4; D possibly corresponds to TRBD1 (6 bases). The V end lost 3 bases, the J end lost 7 bases, and 18 bases lay between the germline ends. The CDR3 totals 16 residues. Germline V gene data show CDR1 as SEHNR and CDR2 as FQNEAQ (reference sequence). CDR3 nucleotides: TGTGCCAGCAGCTTTTGGCAGCAGGGGAGGGGTGAAAAACTGTTTTTT. It yields the protein CASSFWQQGRGEKLFF.

The chain uses TRBV12-3 or TRBV12-4 and TRBJ1-5; D unresolved. CDR3 length: 13 residues. The V end lost 3 bases, the J end lost 5 bases, and 8 bases lay between the germline ends. CDR3 region: CASSLRPDQPQHF. CDR3 DNA: TGTGCCAGCAGTTTGCGCCCCGATCAGCCCCAGCATTTT.

V gene TRBV19 combines with J gene TRBJ1-2; TRBD1 aligns across 9 bases. This CDR3 is built from 14 residues. CDR1 and CDR2 from the germline V gene are LNHDA and SQIVND (reference sequence). The V and J ends lost 7 bases and 0 bases, in that order; junction bases with no gene match: 3. CDR3 DNA sequence: TGTGCCAGTACTGACAGGGGGACTAACTATGGCTACACCTTC. Translation: CASTDRGTNYGYTF. The full variable domain, its missing parts supplied by reference TRBV19 and TRBJ1-2, is DGGITQSPKYLFRKEGQNVTLSCEQNLNHDAMYWYRQDPGQGLRLIYYSQIVNDFQKGDIAEGYSVSREKKESFPLTVTSAQKNPTAFYLCASTDRGTNYGYTFGSGTRLTVV.

The chain links TRBV7-3 to TRBJ2-3; TRBD2 agrees at 7 bases. This CDR3 comprises 15 residues. V shed 1 base and J 2 bases; nucleotides not matched to a gene: 3. Per the germline V gene, CDR1 is SGHTA and CDR2 is FQGTGA. The CDR3 DNA reads as TGTGCCAGCAGCTTAAGAGCGGGGATCACAGATACGCAGTATTTT. Translating gives CASSLRAGITDTQYF.

The chain carries TRBV7-3 and TRBJ1-2; D is perhaps TRBD1 (5 bases). The V gene lost 5 bases and the J gene lost 0 bases, with 7 bases spanning the gap. The CDR3 loop spans 13 amino acids. CDR1 is SGHTA, CDR2 FQGTGA, per germline. CDR3 coding DNA: TGTGCCAGCAGCGCGACAGCTAACTATGGCTACACCTTC. It is translated as CASSATANYGYTF.

This chain connects TRBV28 to TRBJ1-2; possibly TRBD1 for D (6 bases). V gave up 5 bases and J gave up 4 bases, with 17 bases separating them. The CDR3 is made up of 15 amino acids. Germline lookup yields CDR1 MDHEN and CDR2 SYDVKM. CDR3 in amino acids: CASSIPRGGGYGYTF. In nucleotides, the CDR3 is TGTGCCAGCAGTATCCCTCGGGGAGGGGGCTATGGCTACACCTTC.

CDR3 nucleotides: TGCGCCAGCAGCTTACAGGTTAATGAAAAACTGTTTTTT. Protein sequence: CASSLQVNEKLFF. The rearrangement uses TRBV5-1 and TRBJ1-4; possible D gene TRBD1, 5 bases. Germline CDR1 and CDR2: SGHRS and YFSETQ. Trimming cost V 2 bases and J 4 bases, with 6 bases left between them. This CDR3 has 13 residues.

V is TRBV10-1 and J is TRBJ2-7; weak D call: TRBD2 (5 bases). This CDR3 has 16 residues. The V gene's germline CDR1 is WNHNN and CDR2 SYGVQD (reference sequence). Between the trimmed V and J ends, which lost 3 bases and 1 base, there was a span of 16 bases. The CDR3 reads CASSEGRKQRSYEQYF. The DNA of the CDR3 is TGCGCCAGCAGTGAAGGCAGGAAACAGCGGTCCTACGAGCAGTACTTC.

This clone has a handful of counts. This chain joins TRBV7-9 and TRBJ2-7, with 10 positions matching TRBD1. With 4 bases clipped from V and 0 bases from J, the junction kept 6 bases outside the gene matches. From germline, CDR1 is SEHNR and CDR2 FQNEAQ (reference sequence). CDR3 length: 16 amino acids. The CDR3 coding sequence is TGTGCCAGCAGCTATCCGACAGGGGGCAGCTCCTACGAGCAGTACTTC. Its protein is CASSYPTGGSSYEQYF.

The chain recombines TRBV19 with TRBJ2-5; TRBD1 matches at 11 bases. The germline CDR1 and CDR2 sequences are LNHDA and SQIVND (reference sequence). The CDR3 spans 15 residues. With V trimmed by 4 bases and J by 5 bases, 6 bases remained unmatched. CDR3 coding DNA: TGTGCCAGTAGTACCCCCGGGACAGGGGGGGAGACCCAGTACTTC. It encodes CASSTPGTGGETQYF.

The V gene is TRBV6-6, the J gene TRBJ1-1, with D perhaps TRBD1 (6 bases). The CDR3 has 14 residues. V lost 6 bases and J lost 2, with 13 bases in between. Looked up from germline, CDR1 is MNHNY and CDR2 is SVGAGI (reference sequence). CDR3 in DNA: TGTGCCAGCAGAGTGACAGGCTTAAACACTGAAGCTTTCTTT. Protein: CASRVTGLNTEAFF.

The chain recombines TRBV7-9 with TRBJ2-7, with 8 bases lining up with TRBD1. Germline lookup yields CDR1 SEHNR and CDR2 FQNEAQ (reference sequence). J gave up 2 bases and V 3 bases, and 3 bases lay outside the gene matches. The length of the CDR3 is 14 residues. CDR3: CASSFDRGAYEQYF. The DNA of the CDR3 is TGTGCCAGCAGCTTTGACAGGGGTGCCTACGAGCAGTACTTC.

In its sample, this clone was seen once. The gene calls are TRBV5-4 and TRBJ1-2; 7 bases agree with TRBD1. The CDR3 runs to 20 residues. V shed 0 bases and J 5 bases; nucleotides not matched to a gene: 22. Germline V CDR1 and CDR2: SGHNT, YYREEE (reference sequence). The CDR3 bases are TGTGCCAGCAGCTTGGCCCTTAGTTATCTCCGGACAGGTTTTGATTATGGCTACACCTTC. Translated, it gives CASSLALSYLRTGFDYGYTF. The whole variable domain, filled in from reference TRBV5-4 and TRBJ1-2, reads ETGVTQSPTHLIKTRGQQVTLRCSSQSGHNTVSWYQQALGQGPQFIFQYYREEENGRGNFPPRFSGLQFPNYSSELNVNALELDDSALYLCASSLALSYLRTGFDYGYTFGSGTRLTVV.

This clone was counted only a few times. V and J are TRBV28 and TRBJ2-1; 11 bases are a match to TRBD2. The germline gives CDR1 MDHEN, CDR2 SYDVKM. CDR3 length: 15 residues. Trimming cost V 6 bases and J 3 bases; bases outside gene matches: 4. CDR3 region: CASSKTSGVYNEQFF. As DNA, the CDR3 is TGTGCCAGCAGCAAGACTAGCGGGGTCTACAATGAGCAGTTCTTC.

V gene TRBV27 combines with J gene TRBJ2-7; TRBD1 matches 7 bases. The V segment lost 6 bases and the J segment 3 bases; nucleotides outside the gene matches: 8. The CDR3 covers 14 residues. Germline V gives CDR1 MNHEY, CDR2 SMNVEV (reference sequence). Written as DNA, the CDR3 is TGTGCCAGCAGCATCCGGACAGGTAACTACGAGCAGTACTTC. Amino acid sequence: CASSIRTGNYEQYF.

The CDR3 loop reads CASSVGTSGGAFNEQFF. The CDR3 DNA reads TGTGCCAGCAGCGTAGGCACTAGCGGGGGGGCCTTCAATGAGCAGTTCTTC. The rearrangement joins TRBV9 to TRBJ2-1, with 13 bases fitting TRBD2. Per the germline V gene, CDR1 is SGDLS and CDR2 is YYNGEE. The CDR3 extends over 17 amino acids. V shed 0 bases and J 6 bases; nucleotides not matched to a gene: 6.

The chain couples TRBV6-5 to TRBJ2-1; TRBD2 matches at 14 bases. The ends lost 2 bases at V and 3 bases at J; junction bases unmatched: 0. The germline CDR1 and CDR2 sequences are MNHEY and SVGAGI. The CDR3 contains 16 residues. The CDR3 here is CASSYGLAGGYNEQFF. The CDR3 bases are TGTGCCAGCAGTTACGGACTAGCGGGAGGCTACAATGAGCAGTTCTTC.

The chain employs TRBV28 and TRBJ1-5; perhaps TRBD1 as D (5 bases). The CDR3 is 15 residues long. Trimming removed 6 bases at V and 6 bases at J, with 18 bases between. Germline V gene sequence: CDR1 MDHEN, CDR2 SYDVKM. The CDR3 loop reads CASSPQGPASQPQHF. CDR3 in DNA: TGTGCCAGCAGCCCCCAGGGTCCTGCTTCTCAGCCCCAGCATTTT.

The V call is TRBV5-4, the J call TRBJ2-5, with 10 bases lining up with TRBD1. CDR3 size: 14 residues. V shed 5 bases, J shed 1 base, and the junction held 2 bases outside the gene matches. Germline V gene sequence: CDR1 SGHNT, CDR2 YYREEE (reference sequence). CDR3: CASRRDRGQETQYF. Written as DNA, the CDR3 is TGTGCCAGCAGGCGGGACAGGGGCCAAGAGACCCAGTACTTC.

This sequence joins TRBV20-1 and TRBJ2-3; 11 bases fit TRBD2. Germline assignment: CDR1 DFQATT and CDR2 SNEGSKA (reference sequence). This CDR3 is built from 14 residues. Germline trimming cut 3 bases from V and 4 bases from J; bases unmatched to any gene: 3. CDR3 in amino acids: CSASTSGSPDTQYF. CDR3 nucleotide sequence: TGCAGTGCTAGTACTAGCGGGAGTCCAGATACGCAGTATTTT.